This T cell receptor beta chain was sequenced for a study of OX40 agonist ivuxolimab in advanced cancers. Study summary: The study reported partial responses in three patients: one hepatocellular carcinoma, two cutaneous melanoma.

Trimming removed 0 bases from V and 3 bases from J, with 13 bases in between. Germline-derived CDR1 and CDR2 are WNHNN and SYGVQD (reference sequence). The CDR3 contains 16 residues. In the case of this clone: What it binds is unknown.

This table comes from immunoSEQ multiplex PCR, and its TCRdb copy is limited to in-frame clones, with some not included. The table shows 30,000 to 40,000 clones, with 80% to 95% occurring only once. The investigators sampled blood at baseline, at cycle 4 day 1, and at cycle 7 day 1. Overall study results and limits: The study observed clonal expansion of CD4+ and CD8+ blood T cells by week 6 at 0.1 to 3.0 mg/kg.

The clonotype was recovered from an adult with an advanced solid tumor such as melanoma, head and neck, liver or kidney cancer. The V call is TRBV10-1, the J call TRBJ2-3; possibly TRBD1 for D (6 bases). The source was CD4+ or CD8+ T cells sorted from blood, collected in a trial of the OX40 agonist ivuxolimab. CDR3 loop: CASSESWSGQTDTQYF. CDR3 DNA sequence: TGCGCCAGCAGTGAGTCTTGGTCAGGACAGACAGATACGCAGTATTTT.